Below, 22 T cell receptor beta chains from the same sample are listed, as sequenced in a study of blood T cell repertoires in COVID-19. Measured with immunoSEQ multiplex PCR; TCRdb has only the in-frame clones, and not every one. This sample has about 220,000 clones, with 75% to 90% found just once. Specimen: peripheral blood. Every receptor here comes from a woman aged 25 to 45 who had recovered from COVID-19.

This sequence joins TRBV19 and TRBJ1-4, with 11 bases lining up with TRBD1. The CDR3 is 15 amino acids. The germline V gene encodes CDR1 LNHDA and CDR2 SQIVND (reference sequence). Trimming at V came to 10 bases and at J to 8 bases, leaving 12 bases not matched to a gene. Here the CDR3 reads CATRRPGQGEEKLFF. In nucleotides, the CDR3 is TGTGCCACCCGCCGACCGGGACAGGGGGAGGAAAAACTGTTTTTT.

The rearrangement joins TRBV12-3 or TRBV12-4 to TRBJ2-1; 9 bases are shared with TRBD1. CDR3 length equals 13 residues. Trimming took 6 bases from V and 9 from J; bases not matched to a gene: 6. The CDR3 DNA reads TGTGCCAGCAGCCGGACAGGGGCCGGTGAGCAGTTCTTC. Translation: CASSRTGAGEQFF.

This clone was detected only a few times. This chain uses TRBV15 with TRBJ2-2, with 11 bases matching TRBD2. CDR1 is LNHNV and CDR2 is YYDKDF in the germline V gene (reference sequence). V shed 3 bases, J shed 6 bases, and the junction held 6 bases outside the gene matches. The CDR3 runs to 16 residues. In DNA, the CDR3 is TGTGCCACCAGCAGGGATAGCGGGGGGGCCCCCGGGGAGCTGTTTTTT. This codes for CATSRDSGGAPGELFF.

This clone was counted a few times. V and J are TRBV7-9 and TRBJ2-7; 7 bases align to TRBD2. V lost 3 bases and J lost 3; bases outside the gene matches: 2. The CDR3 spans 13 residues. Germline loops: CDR1 SEHNR, CDR2 FQNEAQ (reference sequence). The CDR3 loop reads CASSFGGSYEQYF. In DNA form, the CDR3 reads TGTGCCAGCAGCTTCGGCGGGAGCTACGAGCAGTACTTC.

The chain joins TRBV28 to TRBJ2-7; D is possibly TRBD2 (7 bases). The ends were cut back, 4 bases at V and 3 bases at J, with 16 bases in the middle. The CDR3 is 15 amino acids. Germline CDR1 and CDR2: MDHEN and SYDVKM. The DNA of the CDR3 is TGTGCCAGCAGTTCCCCCGGGGGGCAGGGCTACGAGCAGTACTTC. Protein: CASSSPGGQGYEQYF.

CDR3 amino acids: CACHQRGSNYGYTF. The CDR3 DNA reads as TGTGCCTGTCATCAAAGGGGGTCTAACTATGGCTACACCTTC. The chain recombines TRBV30 with TRBJ1-2; D perhaps matches TRBD1 (6 bases). The germline gives CDR1 GTSNPN, CDR2 SVGIG (reference sequence). Trimming stripped 6 bases from V and 0 bases from J, with 14 bases between. This CDR3 is 14 amino acids long.

The chain carries TRBV18 and TRBJ1-5, with 7 positions matching TRBD1. CDR1 is KGHSH, CDR2 LQKENI, per germline. The CDR3 spans 14 residues. The J segment lost 7 bases and the V segment lost 8 bases, leaving 11 bases of the junction unmatched. In DNA, the CDR3 is TGTGCCAGCACAACCGGGACAGTAAACCAGCCCCAGCATTTT. Protein: CASTTGTVNQPQHF.

This clone was detected only a few times. This sequence joins TRBV5-1 and TRBJ1-6; D uncertain. The germline CDR1 and CDR2 sequences are SGHRS and YFSETQ. The ends were cut back, 8 bases at V and 5 bases at J, with 14 bases in the middle. The CDR3 loop spans 14 amino acids. Here the CDR3 reads CASTLRGDNSPLHF. The CDR3 coding sequence is TGCGCCAGTACCCTACGAGGAGATAATTCACCCCTCCACTTT.

The chain uses TRBV5-1 and TRBJ1-3; possibly TRBD1 for D (5 bases). V dropped 1 base and J dropped 4 bases, with 12 bases sitting between them. The germline V gene has CDR1 SGHRS and CDR2 YFSETQ. This CDR3 is 15 amino acids long. CDR3 in DNA: TGCGCCAGCAGCTTGACCAGGGCGCCGGGAAACACCATATATTTT. This translates into CASSLTRAPGNTIYF.

The chain is built from TRBV10-1 and TRBJ2-2; a weak D match, TRBD2 (5 bases). CDR3 length: 13 residues. V shed 6 bases and J shed 5 bases, with 10 bases lying between them. Germline CDR1 and CDR2: WNHNN and SYGVQD (reference sequence). CDR3 protein: CASRKDLTGELFF. The CDR3 DNA follows: TGCGCCAGCAGGAAGGACTTAACCGGGGAGCTGTTTTTT.

The chain has TRBV3-1 (or the pseudogene TRBV3-2) and TRBJ1-1; D remains unclear. Germline-derived CDR1 and CDR2 are LGHDT and YNNKEL (reference sequence). The germline V and J ends were trimmed by 4 bases and 1 base, with 13 bases remaining between them. The CDR3 sequence is 15 residues long. The CDR3 DNA reads as TGTGCCAGCAGCCCCGTCGCGGGTTCGAACACTGAAGCTTTCTTT. Translated, it gives CASSPVAGSNTEAFF.

The chain couples TRBV11-2 to TRBJ1-2; no definite D call. The V end was cut by 5 bases, the J end by 1 base, with 11 bases between. CDR3 length: 14 amino acids. The germline gives CDR1 SGHAT, CDR2 FQNNGV. CDR3 sequence reads: CASSPERGNYGYTF. As DNA, the CDR3 is TGTGCCAGCAGCCCAGAGCGGGGTAACTATGGCTACACCTTC.

V and J are TRBV6-1 and TRBJ1-2; D is unclear. The CDR3 has 12 amino acids. Trimming removed 2 bases from V and 1 base from J, with 2 bases in between. Germline CDR1 reads MNHNS; CDR2 reads SASEGT. In DNA, the CDR3 is TGTGCCAGCAGTGAACTTAACTATGGCTACACCTTC. This gives the protein CASSELNYGYTF.

The chain links TRBV13 to TRBJ1-2; 8 bases line up with TRBD1. Germline CDR1 reads PRHDT; CDR2 reads FYEKMQ (reference sequence). The CDR3 spans 16 residues. Trimming at V came to 5 bases and at J to 4 bases, leaving 12 bases not matched to a gene. The CDR3 coding sequence is TGTGCCAGCAGCCGCCCGACAGGGGCGGAGTTCTATGGCTACACCTTC. It yields the protein CASSRPTGAEFYGYTF.

This clone was seen a single time. The V and J genes are TRBV5-1 and TRBJ2-5; 8 bases match TRBD1. V gave up 2 bases and J gave up 11 bases; unmatched junction bases: 14. The V gene's germline CDR1 is SGHRS and CDR2 YFSETQ. The CDR3 is 15 residues long. CDR3 nucleotide sequence: TGCGCCAGCAGCTTCTCAGGGGGCCGAGGGGCCCCGCAGTACTTC. Protein: CASSFSGGRGAPQYF.

The chain has TRBV11-1 and TRBJ2-6, with unresolved D. Germline values: CDR1 SGHAT, CDR2 FQDESV (reference sequence). The CDR3 spans 16 residues. Trimming left V 4 bases short and J 0 bases short, with 10 bases between. The CDR3 DNA follows: TGTGCCAGCAGCTCTTCGCATAGCTCTGGGGCCAACGTCCTGACTTTC. Its protein is CASSSSHSSGANVLTF.

This clone was counted once. V and J are TRBV6-2 or TRBV6-3 and TRBJ1-5; tentatively, D is TRBD1 (5 bases). The V gene lost 6 bases and the J gene lost 9 bases, with 21 bases spanning the gap. Germline CDR1 is MNHEY and CDR2 is SVGEGT. This CDR3 region has 15 residues. The CDR3: CASSRTTEPGSPQHF. DNA of the CDR3: TGTGCCAGCAGCCGCACTACAGAGCCAGGGTCGCCCCAGCATTTT.

This clone turned up a few times. The CDR3 protein is CASSQGVSGGNQPQHF. The DNA of the CDR3 is TGTGCCAGCTCGCAGGGGGTCTCCGGCGGCAATCAGCCCCAGCATTTT. This chain links TRBV18 with TRBJ1-5; TRBD1 matches at 7 bases. The CDR3 is made up of 16 amino acids. Germline V gene data show CDR1 as KGHSH and CDR2 as LQKENI. With V trimmed by 6 bases and J by 2 bases, 10 bases remained unmatched.

The V and J genes are TRBV9 and TRBJ1-2, with D possibly matching TRBD1 (5 bases). The CDR3 is made up of 14 amino acids. Germline V gives CDR1 SGDLS, CDR2 YYNGEE. Deletions cut 0 bases from V and 3 bases from J, with 9 bases between. The chain's CDR3 is CASSVATGDYGYTF. The CDR3 DNA is TGTGCCAGCAGCGTAGCTACGGGGGACTATGGCTACACCTTC.

The chain joins TRBV2 to TRBJ2-1, with D possibly being TRBD1 (6 bases). Per germline, CDR1 SNHLY and CDR2 FYNNEI. Deletions cut 3 bases from V and 4 bases from J, with 10 bases between. The CDR3 is 14 amino acids. The CDR3 DNA reads TGTGCCAGCAGTGATTACGACAGGTACAATGAGCAGTTCTTC. Amino acid sequence: CASSDYDRYNEQFF.

The chain is built from TRBV28 and TRBJ1-3; no clear D. V lost 4 bases, J lost 0 bases, and 13 bases lay in between. The CDR3 length is 16 residues. CDR1 and CDR2 (germline): MDHEN, SYDVKM. CDR3 residues: CASSSADTLSGNTIYF. The CDR3 DNA is TGTGCCAGCAGTTCCGCAGACACGCTCTCTGGAAACACCATATATTTT.

The chain couples TRBV12-3 or TRBV12-4 to TRBJ1-2; D unclear. Trimming cost V 5 bases and J 14 bases, with 15 bases left between them. The CDR3 has 11 residues. The CDR3 reads CASSLYGTSTF. DNA of the CDR3: TGTGCCAGCAGTCTTTACGGTACCTCTACCTTC.